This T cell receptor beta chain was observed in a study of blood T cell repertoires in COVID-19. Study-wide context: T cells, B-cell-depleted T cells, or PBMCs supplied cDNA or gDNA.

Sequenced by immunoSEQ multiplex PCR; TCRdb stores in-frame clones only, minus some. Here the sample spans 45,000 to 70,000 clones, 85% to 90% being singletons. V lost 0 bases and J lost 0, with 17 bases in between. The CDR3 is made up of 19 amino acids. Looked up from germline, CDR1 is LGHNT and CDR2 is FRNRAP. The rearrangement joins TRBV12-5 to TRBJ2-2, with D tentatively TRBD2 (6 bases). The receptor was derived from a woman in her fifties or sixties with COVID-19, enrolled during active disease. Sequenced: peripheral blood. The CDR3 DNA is TGTGCTAGTGGTTTGGTACCTGACGGGGGAGTTACGAACACCGGGGAGCTGTTTTTT. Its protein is CASGLVPDGGVTNTGELFF.